The clone carrying this T cell receptor (beta chain) was counted between two and nine times. While infection was still active, Seattle patients were enrolled and then followed longitudinally. Authors' analysis steps: The authors estimated nucleated cell counts from reference gene primer amplification. Measured with immunoSEQ multiplex PCR; TCRdb has only the in-frame clones, and not every one. Clone size and V and J calls were adopted from that table, with D and trimming inferred from the DNA. This table holds around 160,000 clones, about 87% found once. This record belongs to a study of blood T cell repertoires in COVID-19. Trimming left V 5 bases short and J 7 bases short, with 8 bases between. The CDR3 runs 12 residues.

This clonotype was sampled from a woman in her 70s with COVID-19, enrolled during active disease. The sequenced material came from peripheral blood. The J gene is TRBJ2-2, the V gene TRBV12-3 or TRBV12-4; weak D call: TRBD1 (5 bases). The CDR3 coding sequence is TGTGCCAGCAGTATCAGGGTCGGGGAGCTGTTTTTT. Translated, it gives CASSIRVGELFF.